The sequence of this TCR beta chain was determined in a study of blood T cell repertoires in COVID-19. The method was immunoSEQ multiplex PCR; TCRdb's version includes in-frame clones alone and lacks a portion of them. The table has 250,000 to 300,000 clones, approximately 93% seen once. Per the germline V gene, CDR1 is SGHRS and CDR2 is YFSETQ. Trimming removed 1 base at V and 6 bases at J, with 9 bases between. The CDR3 runs to 13 residues. This chain joins TRBV5-1 and TRBJ2-3; unclear D gene. What was sequenced was peripheral blood. The receptor was isolated from a woman younger than 45 with COVID-19, enrolled during active disease. This chain's CDR3 is CASSLYAEDTQYF. CDR3 sequence (DNA): TGCGCCAGCAGCTTGTATGCGGAGGATACGCAGTATTTT.